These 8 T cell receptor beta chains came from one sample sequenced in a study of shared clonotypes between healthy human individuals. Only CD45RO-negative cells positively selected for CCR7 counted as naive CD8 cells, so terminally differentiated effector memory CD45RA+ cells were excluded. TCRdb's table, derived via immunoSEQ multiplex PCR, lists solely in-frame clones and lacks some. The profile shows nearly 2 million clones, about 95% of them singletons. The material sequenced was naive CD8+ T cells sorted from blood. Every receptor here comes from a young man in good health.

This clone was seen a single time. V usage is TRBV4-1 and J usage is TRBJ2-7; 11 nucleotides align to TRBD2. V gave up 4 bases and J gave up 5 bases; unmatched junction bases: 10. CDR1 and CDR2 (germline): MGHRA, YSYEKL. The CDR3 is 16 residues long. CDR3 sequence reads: CASSLNPGLAVDEQYF. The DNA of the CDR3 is TGCGCCAGCAGCCTTAACCCGGGACTAGCGGTAGACGAGCAGTACTTC.

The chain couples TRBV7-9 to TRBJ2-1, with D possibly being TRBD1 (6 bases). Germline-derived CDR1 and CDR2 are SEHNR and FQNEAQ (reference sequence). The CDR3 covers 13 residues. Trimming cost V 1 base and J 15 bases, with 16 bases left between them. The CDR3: CASSLGSNRVGFF. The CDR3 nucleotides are TGTGCCAGCAGCTTAGGTAGTAACAGGGTGGGGTTCTTC. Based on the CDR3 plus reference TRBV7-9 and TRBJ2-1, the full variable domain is DTGVSQNPRHKITKRGQNVTFRCDPISEHNRLYWYRQTLGQGPEFLTYFQNEAQLEKSRLLSDRFSAERPKGSFSTLEIQRTEQGDSAMYLCASSLGSNRVGFFGPGTRLTVL.

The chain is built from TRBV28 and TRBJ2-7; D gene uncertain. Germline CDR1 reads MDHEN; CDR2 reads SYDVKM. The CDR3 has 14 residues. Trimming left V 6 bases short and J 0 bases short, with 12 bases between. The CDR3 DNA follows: TGTGCCAGCAGGTGGGTAGGCGACTCCTACGAGCAGTACTTC. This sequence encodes CASRWVGDSYEQYF.

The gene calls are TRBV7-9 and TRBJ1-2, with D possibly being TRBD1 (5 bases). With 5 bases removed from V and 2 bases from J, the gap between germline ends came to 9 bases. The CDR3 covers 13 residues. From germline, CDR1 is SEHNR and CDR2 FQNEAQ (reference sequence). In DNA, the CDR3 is TGTGCCAGCAGCCCATCAGGGAACTATGGCTACACCTTC. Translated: CASSPSGNYGYTF.

The CDR3, as DNA: TGTGCCAGCAGGGTGAGCGGAGACGCCTACAATGAGCAGTTCTTC. Its translation is CASRVSGDAYNEQFF. The rearrangement links TRBV27 to TRBJ2-1, with D possibly being TRBD2 (5 bases). The V gene lost 6 bases and the J gene lost 2 bases, with 14 bases spanning the gap. The CDR3 loop spans 15 amino acids. Germline loops: CDR1 MNHEY, CDR2 SMNVEV (reference sequence).

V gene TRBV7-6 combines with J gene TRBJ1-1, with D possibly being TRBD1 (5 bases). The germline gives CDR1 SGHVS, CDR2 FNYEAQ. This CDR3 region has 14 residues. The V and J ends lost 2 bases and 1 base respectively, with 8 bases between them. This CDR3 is CASSLWGGNTEAFF. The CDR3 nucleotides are TGTGCCAGCAGCTTATGGGGGGGGAACACTGAAGCTTTCTTT. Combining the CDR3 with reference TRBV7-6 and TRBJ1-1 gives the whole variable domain GAGVSQSPRYKVTKRGQDVALRCDPISGHVSLYWYRQALGQGPEFLTYFNYEAQQDKSGLPNDRFSAERPEGSISTLTIQRTEQRDSAMYRCASSLWGGNTEAFFGQGTRLTVV.

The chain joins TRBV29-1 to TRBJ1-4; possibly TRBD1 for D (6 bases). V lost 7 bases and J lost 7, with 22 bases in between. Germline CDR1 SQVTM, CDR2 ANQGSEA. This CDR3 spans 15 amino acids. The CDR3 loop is CSGTQGGVFGEKLFF. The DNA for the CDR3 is TGCAGCGGTACACAGGGAGGAGTTTTCGGTGAAAAACTGTTTTTT. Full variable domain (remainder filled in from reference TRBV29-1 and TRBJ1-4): SAVISQKPSRDICQRGTSLTIQCQVDSQVTMMFWYRQQPGQSLTLIATANQGSEATYESGFVIDKFPISRPNLTFSTLTVSNMSPEDSSIYLCSGTQGGVFGEKLFFGSGTQLSVL.

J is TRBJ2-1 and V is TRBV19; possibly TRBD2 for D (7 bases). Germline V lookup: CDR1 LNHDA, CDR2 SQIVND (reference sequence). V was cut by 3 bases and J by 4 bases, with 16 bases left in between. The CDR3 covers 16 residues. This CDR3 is CASSILAGALYNEQFF. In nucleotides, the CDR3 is TGTGCCAGTAGTATCCTGGCGGGGGCACTTTACAATGAGCAGTTCTTC. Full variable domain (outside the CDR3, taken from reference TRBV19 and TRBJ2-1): DGGITQSPKYLFRKEGQNVTLSCEQNLNHDAMYWYRQDPGQGLRLIYYSQIVNDFQKGDIAEGYSVSREKKESFPLTVTSAQKNPTAFYLCASSILAGALYNEQFFGPGTRLTVL.